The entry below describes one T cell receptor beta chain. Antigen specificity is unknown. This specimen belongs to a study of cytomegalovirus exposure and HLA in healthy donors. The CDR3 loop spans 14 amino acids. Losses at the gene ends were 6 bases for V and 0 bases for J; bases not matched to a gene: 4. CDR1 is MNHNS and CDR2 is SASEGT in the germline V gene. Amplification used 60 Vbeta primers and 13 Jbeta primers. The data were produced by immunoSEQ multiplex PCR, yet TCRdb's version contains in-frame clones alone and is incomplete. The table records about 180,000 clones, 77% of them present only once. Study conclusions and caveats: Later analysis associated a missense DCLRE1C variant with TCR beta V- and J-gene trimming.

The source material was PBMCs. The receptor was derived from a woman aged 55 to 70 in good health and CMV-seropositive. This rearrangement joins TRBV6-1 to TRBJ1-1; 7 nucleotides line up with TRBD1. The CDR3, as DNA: TGTGCCAGCAGGACGGGACAGATGAACACTGAAGCTTTCTTT. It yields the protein CASRTGQMNTEAFF.